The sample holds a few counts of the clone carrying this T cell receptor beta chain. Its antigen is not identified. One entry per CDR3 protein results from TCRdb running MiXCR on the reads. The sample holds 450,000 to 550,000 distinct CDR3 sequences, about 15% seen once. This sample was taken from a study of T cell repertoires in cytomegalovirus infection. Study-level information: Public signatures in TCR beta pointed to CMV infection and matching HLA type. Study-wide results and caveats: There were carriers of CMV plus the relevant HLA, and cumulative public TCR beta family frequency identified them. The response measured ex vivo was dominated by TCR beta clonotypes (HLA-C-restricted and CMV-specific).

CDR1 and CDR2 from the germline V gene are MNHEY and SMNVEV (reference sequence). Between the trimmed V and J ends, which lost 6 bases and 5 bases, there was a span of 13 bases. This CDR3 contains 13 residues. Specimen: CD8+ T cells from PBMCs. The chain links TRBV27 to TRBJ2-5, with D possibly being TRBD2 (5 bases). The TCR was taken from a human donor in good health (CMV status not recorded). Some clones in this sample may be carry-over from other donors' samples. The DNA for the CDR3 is TGTGCCAGCAGCGGGATGCCACCGGAGACCCAGTACTTC. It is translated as CASSGMPPETQYF.